This T cell receptor (beta chain) came from a study of blood T cell repertoires in COVID-19. The overall study: Donors in the United States, Italy and Spain gave samples during acute or convalescent COVID-19.

The germline gives CDR1 SGHDT, CDR2 YYEEEE. The V end was cut by 0 bases, the J end by 0 bases, with 10 bases between. CDR3 size: 16 residues. Assay used: immunoSEQ multiplex PCR; TCRdb lists only in-frame clones, some missing. The data contain about 400,000 clones, roughly nine tenths of them singletons. This clone has just a few counts. Two negative PCRs, clearance, or symptom resolution were required of recovered Cohort 3 donors. Sequencing input: PBMCs or T cells enriched from blood (not recorded which). This TCR derives from a woman aged 25 to 39 who had recovered from COVID-19. The V gene is TRBV5-6, the J gene TRBJ1-3; D not certain. Written as DNA, the CDR3 is TGTGCCAGCAGCTTGGGGCTGATAAGCTCTGGAAACACCATATATTTT. Protein product: CASSLGLISSGNTIYF.